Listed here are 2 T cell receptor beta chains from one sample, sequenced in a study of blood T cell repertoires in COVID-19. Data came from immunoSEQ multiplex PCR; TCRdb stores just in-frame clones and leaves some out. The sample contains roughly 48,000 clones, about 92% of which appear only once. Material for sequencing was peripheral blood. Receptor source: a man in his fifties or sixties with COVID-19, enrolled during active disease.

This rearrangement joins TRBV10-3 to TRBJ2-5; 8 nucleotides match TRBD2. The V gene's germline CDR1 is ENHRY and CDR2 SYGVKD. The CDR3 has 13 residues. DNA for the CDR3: TGTGCGATTGGGAAGGGACTAGGAGAGACCCAGTACTTC. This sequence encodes CAIGKGLGETQYF.

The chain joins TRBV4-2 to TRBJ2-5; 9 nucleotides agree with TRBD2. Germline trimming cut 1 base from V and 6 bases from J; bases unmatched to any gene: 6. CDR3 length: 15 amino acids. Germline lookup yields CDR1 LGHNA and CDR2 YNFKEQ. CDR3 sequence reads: CASSQGASGKKTQYF. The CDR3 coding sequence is TGTGCCAGCAGCCAAGGGGCTAGCGGGAAAAAGACCCAGTACTTC.